This T cell receptor (beta chain) was profiled in a study of T cell responses to AZD1222 COVID-19 vaccine. Study-level points and caveats: Among spike-specific TCRs, nearly half reportedly target unmutated variant regions. There were repertoire samples only from the period after the peak T cell response.

The CDR3 runs to 15 residues. Germline V CDR1 and CDR2: SGHRS, YFSETQ. The V and J ends lost 3 bases and 0 bases, in that order; junction bases with no gene match: 5. In the case of this clone: No antigen is known for it.

Sequencing was performed with immunoSEQ multiplex PCR; in TCRdb, only in-frame clones are kept and a portion is missing. Of over 100,000 clones in the sample, approximately 90% were seen once. This TCR came from an adult in good health. Specimen: peripheral blood, collected on day 0 of AZD1222 vaccination. V is TRBV5-1 and J is TRBJ1-1; 7 bases match TRBD1. CDR3 DNA sequence: TGCGCCAGCAGCTCGGGGGACAGTATGAACACTGAAGCTTTCTTT. This codes for CASSSGDSMNTEAFF.